The clone carrying this T cell receptor beta chain was observed a few times. The data belong to a study of early T cells in non-severe SARS-CoV-2 infection. TCRdb processed the 5' RACE reads anew with MiXCR; each CDR3 protein has one entry. The table has roughly 66,000 distinct CDR3 sequences, approximately 9.2% seen once; the top ten hold around 3.5%. Germline assignment: CDR1 KGHSH and CDR2 LQKENI. The CDR3 contains 14 residues. Unmatched junction bases numbered 2, after V lost 2 bases and J lost 5 bases. The sequence derives from an adult who was a healthcare worker with PCR-confirmed SARS-CoV-2 infection or an uninfected control (not recorded which). The sequencing sample was made of whole blood. This chain uses TRBV18 with TRBJ2-1; 8 positions agree with TRBD1. CDR3 amino acids: CASSPSDRDNEQFF. The DNA of the CDR3 is TGTGCCAGCTCACCATCGGACAGGGACAATGAGCAGTTCTTC.